These 5 T cell receptor beta chains came from one sample sequenced in a study of T cell clonality in common variable immunodeficiency. The method was immunoSEQ multiplex PCR; TCRdb's version includes in-frame clones alone and lacks a portion of them. Sampling found more than 35,000 clones, none seen once. The sample consisted of peripheral blood mononuclear cells. These receptor sequences come from a person between 18 and 75 years old in good health.

This clone was recorded at least ten times. The CDR3 end lies 3 residues beyond the end of the read and is filled in from the germline J gene. V is TRBV6-1 and J is TRBJ2-7; either TRBD1 or TRBD2 may supply D (5 bases each). Per germline, CDR1 MNHNS and CDR2 SASEGT. V dropped 2 bases and J dropped 4 bases, with 12 bases sitting between them. The CDR3 covers 14 residues. The CDR3 bases that were read are TGTGCCAGCAGTGAACTTCTGAGGGGATACGAG. Its translation: CASSELLRGYE. The complete CDR3 reads CASSELLRGYEQYF.

Note on this clone: Sequencing ends 3 residues short of the CDR3 end; the germline J gene provides the rest. This sample also contains other DNA sequences that code for the same CDR3. The chain uses TRBV7-9 and TRBJ1-2; D might be TRBD1 (5 bases). Germline V gene data show CDR1 as SEHNR and CDR2 as FQNEAQ (reference sequence). Trimming pared 2 bases from V and 6 bases from J, leaving 10 bases between. CDR3 length equals 13 residues. The CDR3 DNA, read in part, is TGTGCCAGCAGCTTAATGCAGGGTCATGGC. This gives the protein CASSLMQGHG. The full CDR3 reads CASSLMQGHGYTF. The full variable domain, in which reference TRBV7-9 and TRBJ1-2 provide the parts outside the CDR3, is DTGVSQNPRHKITKRGQNVTFRCDPISEHNRLYWYRQTLGQGPEFLTYFQNEAQLEKSRLLSDRFSAERPKGSFSTLEIQRTEQGDSAMYLCASSLMQGHGYTFGSGTRLTVV.

This clone was counted many times. Read sequence stops 3 residues before the CDR3 end, and the germline J gene provides the missing end. V usage is TRBV6-1 and J usage is TRBJ1-1; D remains unclear. Germline-derived CDR1 and CDR2 are MNHNS and SASEGT. Trimming took off 0 bases at V and 4 bases at J, with 6 bases between the two ends. The CDR3 is 13 residues long. Incomplete CDR3 DNA: TGTGCCAGCAGTGAAGCAGCGTCCACTGAA. Translation gives CASSEAASTE. The full CDR3 is CASSEAASTEAFF.

This clone was counted at least ten times. The read ends 3 residues shy of where the CDR3 ends; the end is completed using the germline J gene. V usage is TRBV20-1 and J usage is TRBJ2-1; 9 nucleotides line up with TRBD2. Germline V gene sequence: CDR1 DFQATT, CDR2 SNEGSKA (reference sequence). The V segment lost 6 bases and the J segment 7 bases; nucleotides outside the gene matches: 10. The CDR3 loop spans 14 amino acids. Incomplete CDR3 DNA: TGCAGTGCCCGGAGTCGCGGGAGGGTAAATGAG. It specifies CSARSRGRVNE. The entire CDR3 protein is CSARSRGRVNEQFF.

This clone was seen many times. The read comes to an end 3 residues before the CDR3 does, leaving the germline J gene to fill in the end. This chain uses TRBV5-6 with TRBJ1-1; perhaps TRBD1 as D (6 bases). The V end was cut by 5 bases, the J end by 2 bases, with 13 bases between. Germline V lookup: CDR1 SGHDT, CDR2 YYEEEE. There are 14 residues in the CDR3. The covered CDR3 bases are TGTGCCAGCAGGGCCCACAGGGCCAACACTGAA. This translates into CASRAHRANTE. The CDR3 in its entirety is CASRAHRANTEAFF.